A single sample is the source of the 30 T cell receptor beta chains below, sequenced in a study of shared clonotypes between healthy human individuals. Repertoires were generated with immunoSEQ multiplex PCR, while TCRdb's copy carries only in-frame clones and drops some. The table records millions of clones, approximately 92% of them present only once. The sample was naive CD4+ T cells sorted from blood. The subset was: CD45RA+ positively selected. These receptors were collected from a man in his late teens or twenties in good health.

The V call is TRBV5-6, the J call TRBJ2-2, with 8 bases fitting TRBD1. With V trimmed by 3 bases and J by 4 bases, 5 bases remained unmatched. CDR3 length: 15 amino acids. The germline gives CDR1 SGHDT, CDR2 YYEEEE. The CDR3: CASSSKGQGTGELFF. For the CDR3, the DNA is TGTGCCAGCAGCTCCAAAGGACAGGGCACCGGGGAGCTGTTTTTT.

The rearrangement links TRBV30 to TRBJ2-7; D could derive from TRBD1 or TRBD2 (5 bases each). V was trimmed by 2 bases and J by 9 bases, leaving 17 bases between them. The CDR3 loop spans 13 amino acids. CDR1 GTSNPN and CDR2 SVGIG come from the germline V gene (reference sequence). The CDR3, as DNA: TGTGCCTGGAGTCCTGGGGGTTCCTCTGGGCAGTACTTC. It is translated as CAWSPGGSSGQYF.

This rearrangement joins TRBV5-1 to TRBJ1-1; possibly TRBD1 for D (6 bases). The CDR3 is 14 amino acids. Trimming pared 5 bases from V and 6 bases from J, leaving 17 bases between. Germline CDR1 and CDR2: SGHRS and YFSETQ. The CDR3 sequence is CASRTTGAPSEAFF. The CDR3 region has the DNA TGCGCCAGCAGGACGACAGGTGCCCCCTCTGAAGCTTTCTTT. The full variable domain, with the rest looked up from reference TRBV5-1 and TRBJ1-1, is KAGVTQTPRYLIKTRGQQVTLSCSPISGHRSVSWYQQTPGQGLQFLFEYFSETQRNKGNFPGRFSGRQFSNSRSEMNVSTLELGDSALYLCASRTTGAPSEAFFGQGTRLTVV.

The chain links TRBV19 to TRBJ2-7; 8 bases agree with TRBD1. The germline CDR1 and CDR2 sequences are LNHDA and SQIVND (reference sequence). The CDR3 loop spans 14 amino acids. V was clipped by 4 bases and J by 4 bases; unmatched bases: 6. CDR3 nucleotides: TGTGCCAGTAGTAGCCGGGACAGGATATACGAGCAGTACTTC. Amino acids: CASSSRDRIYEQYF.

V and J are TRBV6-1 and TRBJ2-7, with TRBD2 identical over 7 bases. Germline V gives CDR1 MNHNS, CDR2 SASEGT. The CDR3 spans 15 residues. Trimming took 6 bases from V and 0 from J; bases not matched to a gene: 8. CDR3 loop: CASSPSGVLSYEQYF. Here the CDR3 DNA reads TGTGCCAGCAGCCCGAGCGGGGTTCTCTCCTACGAGCAGTACTTC.

This sequence joins TRBV30 and TRBJ2-1, with D unclear. Trimming cost V 1 base and J 6 bases, with 10 bases left between them. The CDR3 totals 13 residues. Germline V gene sequence: CDR1 GTSNPN, CDR2 SVGIG (reference sequence). CDR3 nucleotides: TGTGCCTGGAGTGGGGCAGGAAGCAATGAGCAGTTCTTC. Protein: CAWSGAGSNEQFF.

The chain combines TRBV19 with TRBJ2-5; TRBD2 matches at 12 bases. Germline CDR1 reads LNHDA; CDR2 reads SQIVND (reference sequence). The ends lost 4 bases at V and 4 bases at J; junction bases unmatched: 13. This CDR3 is 18 amino acids long. The CDR3: CASSRSASGGARGETQYF. DNA for the CDR3: TGTGCCAGTAGTAGGTCGGCTAGCGGGGGGGCTAGAGGAGAGACCCAGTACTTC.

The chain joins TRBV5-3 to TRBJ2-5; D remains ambiguous. TRBV5-3 is known as an ORF, though its function is uncertain. V was shortened by 4 bases and J by 2 bases, with 15 bases between the two germline ends. This CDR3 is 15 amino acids long. CDR3: CARSRVDPSQETQYF. The DNA for the CDR3 is TGTGCCAGAAGCCGGGTGGACCCATCACAAGAGACCCAGTACTTC.

CDR3 loop: CASNPGVSYNSPLHF. The CDR3, as DNA: TGTGCCAGCAATCCAGGGGTGTCCTATAATTCACCCCTCCACTTT. The rearrangement joins TRBV27 to TRBJ1-6; a possible D gene is TRBD1 (6 bases). The CDR3 length is 15 residues. Germline CDR1 MNHEY, CDR2 SMNVEV (reference sequence). V was clipped by 7 bases and J by 1 base, with 11 bases between them.

The rearrangement uses TRBV2 and TRBJ2-7; 10 bases align to TRBD2. V was clipped by 8 bases and J by 1 base; unmatched bases: 5. Looked up from germline, CDR1 is SNHLY and CDR2 is FYNNEI. The CDR3 runs to 14 residues. CDR3 region: CASGGLAASYEQYF. For the CDR3, the DNA is TGTGCCAGCGGCGGACTAGCGGCGTCCTACGAGCAGTACTTC.

With regard to this clone: Other DNA sequences in this sample translate to the same CDR3. The V and J genes are TRBV2 and TRBJ2-3; D is uncertain. The germline CDR1 and CDR2 sequences are SNHLY and FYNNEI. This CDR3 has 11 amino acids. Trimming removed 9 bases at V and 2 bases at J, with 6 bases between. The CDR3 protein is CASSPTDTQYF. CDR3 nucleotides: TGTGCCAGTAGTCCCACAGATACGCAGTATTTT. Supplemented by reference TRBV2 and TRBJ2-3, the full variable domain reads EPEVTQTPSHQVTQMGQEVILRCVPISNHLYFYWYRQILGQKVEFLVSFYNNEISEKSEIFDDQFSVERPDGSNFTLKIRSTKLEDSAMYFCASSPTDTQYFGPGTRLTVL.

The chain is built from TRBV6-1 and TRBJ1-4; no clear D. V was cut by 6 bases and J by 5 bases, with 16 bases left in between. This CDR3 region has 15 residues. Per the germline V gene, CDR1 is MNHNS and CDR2 is SASEGT. For the CDR3, the DNA is TGTGCCAGCAGCTCGCGGGCCGAAGCGAATGAAAAACTGTTTTTT. As protein: CASSSRAEANEKLFF.

This chain links TRBV7-2 with TRBJ2-3; D is perhaps TRBD2 (6 bases). Germline V gene data show CDR1 as SGHTA and CDR2 as FQGNSA. This CDR3 is 13 amino acids long. V lost 3 bases to trimming and J lost 4 bases, with 8 bases between them. This CDR3 reads CASSFGGADTQYF. CDR3 DNA sequence: TGTGCCAGCAGCTTTGGCGGGGCAGATACGCAGTATTTT.

Of note for this clone: Other DNA sequences in the same sample also yield this CDR3. This sequence joins TRBV5-6 and TRBJ1-2; a weak D match, TRBD1 (5 bases). This CDR3 region has 13 residues. The ends were cut back, 4 bases at V and 8 bases at J, with 15 bases in the middle. The germline V gene encodes CDR1 SGHDT and CDR2 YYEEEE. The CDR3 sequence is CASSAPGTDGYTF. The CDR3 DNA reads as TGTGCCAGCAGCGCCCCTGGGACGGACGGCTACACCTTC.

This chain links TRBV5-3 with TRBJ1-1; D is possibly TRBD1 (5 bases). TRBV5-3 is designated an ORF whose function remains uncertain. V gave up 2 bases and J gave up 3 bases, with 17 bases separating them. The CDR3 covers 16 residues. The CDR3 nucleotides read TGTGCCAGAAGCTTCCGGCGCACCCCGGGGGACACTGAAGCTTTCTTT. Amino acid sequence: CARSFRRTPGDTEAFF.

V usage is TRBV5-1 and J usage is TRBJ2-3; D tentatively fits TRBD1 or TRBD2 (5 bases each). In germline, CDR1 is SGHRS, CDR2 YFSETQ. V was clipped by 4 bases and J by 0 bases, with 9 bases between them. The CDR3 contains 14 residues. The CDR3 sequence: CASSRRDSTDTQYF. The CDR3 DNA reads as TGCGCCAGCAGCCGCAGGGACAGCACAGATACGCAGTATTTT. The full variable domain, in which reference TRBV5-1 and TRBJ2-3 provide the parts outside the CDR3, is KAGVTQTPRYLIKTRGQQVTLSCSPISGHRSVSWYQQTPGQGLQFLFEYFSETQRNKGNFPGRFSGRQFSNSRSEMNVSTLELGDSALYLCASSRRDSTDTQYFGPGTRLTVL.

The CDR3 sequence is CASSLGIRADGYNEQFF. CDR3 in DNA: TGTGCCAGCAGCTTAGGAATCCGTGCCGACGGCTACAATGAGCAGTTCTTC. The V gene is TRBV13, the J gene TRBJ2-1; D ambiguous. The V and J ends lost 0 bases and 3 bases respectively, with 15 bases between them. CDR3 length: 17 amino acids. Germline V gives CDR1 PRHDT, CDR2 FYEKMQ (reference sequence).

The chain carries TRBV27 and TRBJ2-7; D might be TRBD2 (6 bases). The V and J ends lost 3 bases and 0 bases respectively, with 9 bases between them. This CDR3 is built from 14 residues. Germline V gene data show CDR1 as MNHEY and CDR2 as SMNVEV (reference sequence). Here the CDR3 reads CASSFRRDSYEQYF. In nucleotides, the CDR3 is TGTGCCAGCAGTTTCAGGCGGGACTCCTACGAGCAGTACTTC.

The count of this clone is one. The chain carries TRBV2 and TRBJ1-6; D unclear. Germline-derived CDR1 and CDR2 are SNHLY and FYNNEI. The CDR3 has 16 amino acids. V was trimmed by 6 bases and J by 0 bases, leaving 12 bases between them. The CDR3 loop reads CASSYTESSYNSPLHF. The CDR3, as DNA: TGTGCCAGCAGCTATACAGAGAGCTCCTATAATTCACCCCTCCACTTT.

This clone was recorded only once. CDR3 coding DNA: TGTGCCAGTAGTATAGGTTCAAAGGGCCCCACCGGGGAGCTGTTTTTT. Its translation is CASSIGSKGPTGELFF. This chain joins TRBV19 and TRBJ2-2; no reliable D call. This CDR3 is built from 16 residues. Germline V gene data show CDR1 as LNHDA and CDR2 as SQIVND (reference sequence). Trimming removed 1 base at V and 4 bases at J, with 13 bases between.

This chain joins TRBV5-4 and TRBJ1-5; 7 bases map to TRBD1. The CDR3 contains 15 residues. Germline trimming cut 4 bases from V and 4 bases from J; bases unmatched to any gene: 8. Germline-derived CDR1 and CDR2 are SGHNT and YYREEE (reference sequence). In DNA, the CDR3 is TGTGCCAGCAGCCAGGGGGGCGACGGGAATCAGCCCCAGCATTTT. Residues: CASSQGGDGNQPQHF.

V usage is TRBV25-1 and J usage is TRBJ1-1, with a tentative D call TRBD1 (6 bases). CDR1 is MGHDK and CDR2 is SYGVNS in the germline V gene. Trimming took off 3 bases at V and 5 bases at J, with 25 bases between the two ends. This CDR3 region has 18 residues. The CDR3 region has the DNA TGTGCCAGCAGTGAGAAAGCTCAGGGGTGGGTCTCGAGGACTGAAGCTTTCTTT. Protein sequence: CASSEKAQGWVSRTEAFF. Full variable domain (remainder filled in from reference TRBV25-1 and TRBJ1-1): EADIYQTPRYLVIGTGKKITLECSQTMGHDKMYWYQQDPGMELHLIHYSYGVNSTEKGDLSSESTVSRIRTEHFPLTLESARPSHTSQYLCASSEKAQGWVSRTEAFFGQGTRLTVV.

This chain links TRBV5-8 with TRBJ2-7, with TRBD1 matching 8 bases. CDR3 length: 12 residues. J gave up 6 bases and V 4 bases, and 3 bases lay outside the gene matches. Germline V gene sequence: CDR1 SGHTS, CDR2 YDEGEE. CDR3 coding DNA: TGTGCCAGCAGCCGGGGACAGGCCGAGCAGTACTTC. Protein: CASSRGQAEQYF. Drawing the rest from reference TRBV5-8 and TRBJ2-7, the complete variable domain is EAGVTQSPTHLIKTRGQQATLRCSPISGHTSVYWYQQALGLGLQFLLWYDEGEERNRGNFPPRFSGRQFPNYSSELNVNALELEDSALYLCASSRGQAEQYFGPGTRLTVT.

V usage is TRBV7-9 and J usage is TRBJ2-2; D may correspond to TRBD1 or TRBD2 (6 bases each). In germline, CDR1 is SEHNR, CDR2 FQNEAQ (reference sequence). The V end lost 5 bases, the J end lost 6 bases, and 16 bases lay between the germline ends. The CDR3 is 15 amino acids. The DNA of the CDR3 is TGTGCCAGCAGCCCGGCCAAGGGGGGCGCCGGGGAGCTGTTTTTT. Residues: CASSPAKGGAGELFF.

This chain links TRBV18 with TRBJ1-2; D is perhaps TRBD1 (5 bases). The CDR3 is 14 amino acids. V gave up 4 bases and J gave up 7 bases, with 16 bases separating them. Germline V gene sequence: CDR1 KGHSH, CDR2 LQKENI. The CDR3 is CASSLTTGVGGYTF. The CDR3 nucleotides read TGTGCCAGCTCACTTACAACAGGAGTAGGTGGCTACACCTTC.

The V gene is TRBV2, the J gene TRBJ2-1; tentatively, D is TRBD2 (6 bases). In germline, CDR1 is SNHLY, CDR2 FYNNEI. This CDR3 contains 14 residues. Trimming stripped 7 bases from V and 6 bases from J, with 16 bases between. Here the CDR3 reads CASTGARGSNEQFF. In nucleotides, the CDR3 is TGTGCCAGCACTGGGGCACGGGGGAGCAATGAGCAGTTCTTC.

The gene calls are TRBV27 and TRBJ1-2, with D possibly TRBD1 on 5 matching bases. This CDR3 has 12 residues. V shed 4 bases and J shed 7 bases, with 10 bases lying between them. CDR1 is MNHEY and CDR2 is SMNVEV in the germline V gene (reference sequence). CDR3 sequence (DNA): TGTGCCAGCAGTTATCAGGGTAGTGGCTACACCTTC. The encoded protein is CASSYQGSGYTF.

The gene calls are TRBV11-2 and TRBJ2-7; D not resolved. The CDR3 is made up of 15 amino acids. CDR1 is SGHAT, CDR2 FQNNGV, per germline. V lost 5 bases and J 2 bases, leaving 16 bases between the germline ends. Here the CDR3 DNA reads TGTGCCAGCAGCCAATACGGCGTCCTGACCTACGAGCAGTACTTC. Its translation is CASSQYGVLTYEQYF.

A note on this clone: Other nucleotide sequences in the sample specify the same CDR3. The chain links TRBV25-1 to TRBJ1-5; D is unresolved. Germline V gives CDR1 MGHDK, CDR2 SYGVNS. The CDR3 totals 14 residues. The V end was cut by 2 bases, the J end by 2 bases, with 7 bases between. The CDR3 bases are TGTGCCAGCAGTGAAGCAGGCGGCAATCAGCCCCAGCATTTT. Residues: CASSEAGGNQPQHF.

This chain uses TRBV4-1 with TRBJ1-3; D possibly corresponds to TRBD1 (5 bases). This CDR3 region has 16 residues. CDR1 and CDR2 from the germline V gene are MGHRA and YSYEKL. V lost 3 bases to trimming and J lost 3 bases, with 15 bases between them. CDR3 in amino acids: CASSHSGREYGNTIYF. CDR3 bases: TGCGCCAGCAGCCATTCCGGCAGGGAGTATGGAAACACCATATATTTT.